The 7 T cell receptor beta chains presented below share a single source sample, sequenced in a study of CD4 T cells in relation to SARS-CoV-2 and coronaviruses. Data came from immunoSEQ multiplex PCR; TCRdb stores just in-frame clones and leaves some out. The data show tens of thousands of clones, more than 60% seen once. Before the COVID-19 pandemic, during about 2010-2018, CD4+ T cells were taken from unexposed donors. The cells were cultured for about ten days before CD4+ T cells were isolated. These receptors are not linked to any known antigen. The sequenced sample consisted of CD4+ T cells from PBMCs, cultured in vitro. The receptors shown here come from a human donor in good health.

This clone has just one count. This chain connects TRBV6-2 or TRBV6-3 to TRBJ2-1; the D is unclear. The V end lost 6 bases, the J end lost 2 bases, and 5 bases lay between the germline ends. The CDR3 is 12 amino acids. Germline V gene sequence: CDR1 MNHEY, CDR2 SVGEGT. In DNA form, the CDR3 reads TGTGCCAGCAGCCACCCCTACAATGAGCAGTTCTTC. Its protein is CASSHPYNEQFF.

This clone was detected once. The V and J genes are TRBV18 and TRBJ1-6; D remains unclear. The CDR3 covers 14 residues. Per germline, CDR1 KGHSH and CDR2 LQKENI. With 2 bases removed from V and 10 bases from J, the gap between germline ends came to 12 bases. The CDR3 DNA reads TGTGCCAGCTCACCAGACACACTAATCTCACCCCTCCACTTT. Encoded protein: CASSPDTLISPLHF. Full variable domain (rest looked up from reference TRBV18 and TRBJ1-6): NAGVMQNPRHLVRRRGQEARLRCSPMKGHSHVYWYRQLPEEGLKFMVYLQKENIIDESGMPKERFSAEFPKEGPSILRIQQVVRGDSAAYFCASSPDTLISPLHFGNGTRLTVT.

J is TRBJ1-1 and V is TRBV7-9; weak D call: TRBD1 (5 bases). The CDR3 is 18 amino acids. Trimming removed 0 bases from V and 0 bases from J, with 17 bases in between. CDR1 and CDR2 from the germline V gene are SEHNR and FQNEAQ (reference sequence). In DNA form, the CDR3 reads TGTGCCAGCAGCTTAGCGTATCTCCGGGGGGATTTGAACACTGAAGCTTTCTTT. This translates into CASSLAYLRGDLNTEAFF.

The CDR3 reads CASSEWRAAASYEQYF. The CDR3 DNA reads TGTGCCAGCAGTGAATGGAGGGCAGCCGCTTCCTACGAGCAGTACTTC. The rearrangement links TRBV2 to TRBJ2-7; possibly TRBD2 for D (6 bases). Trimming stripped 2 bases from V and 1 base from J, with 15 bases between. Germline CDR1 and CDR2: SNHLY and FYNNEI. The CDR3 has 16 amino acids.

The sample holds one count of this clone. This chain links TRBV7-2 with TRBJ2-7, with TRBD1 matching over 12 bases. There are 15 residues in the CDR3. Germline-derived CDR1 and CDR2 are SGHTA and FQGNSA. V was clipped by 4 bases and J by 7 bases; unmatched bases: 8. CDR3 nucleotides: TGTGCCAGCAGCTGGTGGGGACAGGGGGCGGGTGAGCAGTACTTC. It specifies CASSWWGQGAGEQYF.

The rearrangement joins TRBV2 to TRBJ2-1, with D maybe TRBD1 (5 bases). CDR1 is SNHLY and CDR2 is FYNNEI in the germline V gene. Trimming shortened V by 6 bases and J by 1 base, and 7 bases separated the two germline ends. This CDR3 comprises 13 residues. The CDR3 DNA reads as TGTGCCAGCAGCGCAGGGTCCTACAATGAGCAGTTCTTC. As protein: CASSAGSYNEQFF. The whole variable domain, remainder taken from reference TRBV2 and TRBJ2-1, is EPEVTQTPSHQVTQMGQEVILRCVPISNHLYFYWYRQILGQKVEFLVSFYNNEISEKSEIFDDQFSVERPDGSNFTLKIRSTKLEDSAMYFCASSAGSYNEQFFGPGTRLTVL.

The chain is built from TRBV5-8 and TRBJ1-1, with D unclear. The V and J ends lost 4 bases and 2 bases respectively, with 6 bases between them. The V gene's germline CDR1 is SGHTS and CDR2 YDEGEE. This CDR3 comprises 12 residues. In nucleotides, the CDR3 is TGTGCCAGCAGCCCGAGCAACACTGAAGCTTTCTTT. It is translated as CASSPSNTEAFF.